This T cell receptor (beta chain) was found in a study of blood T cells in healthy people across ages. The study, taken as a whole, reports: Age showed a roughly linear inverse relationship with TCR beta diversity per million T cells.

Donors each provided 7.5 to 10 milliliters of peripheral blood. PCR was performed a second time for about 6 to 12 cycles using a sample-barcoded 5' primer and a J-beta primer mix. One entry per CDR3 protein results from TCRdb running MiXCR on the 5' RACE reads. The table records 1.8 million or so distinct CDR3 sequences, about two fifths of them present only once. Regarding this clonotype: Its antigen remains unidentified.

The sample consisted of blood. The receptor was isolated from a human donor in good health.

Written as DNA, the CDR3 is TGCAGCGCCCGACAGGGGAATGTCTACAATGAGCAGTTCTTC. Translating it yields CSARQGNVYNEQFF. The rearrangement joins TRBV29-1 to TRBJ2-1, with 8 positions matching TRBD1. Trimming cost V 7 bases and J 3 bases; bases outside gene matches: 8. This CDR3 has 14 residues. The germline gives CDR1 SQVTM, CDR2 ANQGSEA.